This T cell receptor beta chain was sequenced during a study of cytomegalovirus exposure and HLA in healthy donors. This CDR3 is 16 amino acids long. V lost 4 bases to trimming and J lost 2 bases, with 14 bases between them. From germline, CDR1 is SGHAT and CDR2 FQNNGV. Turning to this clone: Its specificity is unknown.

Study-wide points: Later analysis associated a missense DCLRE1C variant with TCR beta V- and J-gene trimming. In a later analysis, at a false discovery rate of 0.05, 15,000 to 20,000 TCR beta sequences matched HLA alleles. A later analysis found TCR association rates differed by HLA locus, highest for DRB1 and lowest for HLA-C. Upon later analysis, HLA-associated TCR beta chains proved more clonally expanded than other, equally common chains.

PCR used 60 Vbeta primers and 13 Jbeta primers. The method was immunoSEQ multiplex PCR; TCRdb's version includes in-frame clones alone and lacks a portion of them. The sample carries about 190,000 clones, less than 85% recorded once. This rearrangement joins TRBV11-2 to TRBJ2-2; D remains unclear. The specimen sequenced was PBMCs. This sequence was found in a young man in good health and CMV-seropositive. CDR3 DNA: TGTGCCAGCAGCTGGGCCGGCCCCCCTAACACCGGGGAGCTGTTTTTT. Protein product: CASSWAGPPNTGELFF.